One sample yielded the 3 T cell receptor beta chains listed below, sequenced in a study of CD8 T cells in Susac syndrome. RNA in amounts of roughly 0.5 to 1 ug was reverse transcribed with random hexamers. In TCRdb, the immunoSEQ multiplex PCR reads were re-called with MiXCR into one record per CDR3 protein. The sample contains roughly 130,000 distinct CDR3 sequences, approximately 95% of which appear only once. Sequencing was done on a sample of CD4+ T cells from PBMCs. These receptors all stem from a human donor with multiple sclerosis.

The V and J genes are TRBV7-2 and TRBJ2-1, with D tentatively TRBD1 (5 bases). The CDR3 has 16 amino acids. Germline V gene sequence: CDR1 SGHTA, CDR2 FQGNSA. The V gene lost 5 bases and the J gene lost 8 bases, with 22 bases spanning the gap. The CDR3 coding sequence is TGTGCCAGCAGCCAAATAAACCCGTTACAGGCACATGAGCAGTTCTTC. Its protein product is CASSQINPLQAHEQFF.

The rearrangement uses TRBV7-8 and TRBJ2-7, with a possible D match to TRBD2 (5 bases). The CDR3 is 12 residues long. Germline lookup yields CDR1 SGHVS and CDR2 FQNEAQ. Trimming removed 5 bases at V and 7 bases at J, with 12 bases between. DNA for the CDR3: TGTGCCAGCAGCATATATTCGGGAGAGCAGTACTTC. Amino acid sequence: CASSIYSGEQYF.

This chain uses TRBV12-3 or TRBV12-4 with TRBJ1-5; 8 bases are a match to TRBD1. V was clipped by 6 bases and J by 0 bases; unmatched bases: 4. The CDR3 runs 15 residues. CDR3 sequence reads: CASSPGGYSNQPQHF. DNA for the CDR3: TGTGCCAGCAGCCCAGGGGGCTATAGCAATCAGCCCCAGCATTTT.